This TCR beta chain was obtained from a study of T cell responses to AZD1222 COVID-19 vaccine. This clone was counted between two and nine times. Some clones are missing from TCRdb's copy, which holds only in-frame ones; the method was immunoSEQ multiplex PCR. Counted here are around 140,000 clones, more than 85% occurring once; the ten biggest clones make up about 1.9%. Germline V gene data show CDR1 as SGHNT and CDR2 as YYREEE (reference sequence). CDR3 size: 16 residues. The V end was cut by 3 bases, the J end by 7 bases, with 17 bases between. This specimen was peripheral blood, taken 28 days after the second AZD1222 dose. The TCR sequence derives from an adult who received the AZD1222 COVID-19 vaccine. The chain carries TRBV5-4 and TRBJ1-6, with D possibly TRBD1 on 6 matching bases. The CDR3 coding sequence is TGTGCCAGCAGCTCCGGCTCAACAGGGTGGAATTCACCCCTCCACTTT. Its translation: CASSSGSTGWNSPLHF.